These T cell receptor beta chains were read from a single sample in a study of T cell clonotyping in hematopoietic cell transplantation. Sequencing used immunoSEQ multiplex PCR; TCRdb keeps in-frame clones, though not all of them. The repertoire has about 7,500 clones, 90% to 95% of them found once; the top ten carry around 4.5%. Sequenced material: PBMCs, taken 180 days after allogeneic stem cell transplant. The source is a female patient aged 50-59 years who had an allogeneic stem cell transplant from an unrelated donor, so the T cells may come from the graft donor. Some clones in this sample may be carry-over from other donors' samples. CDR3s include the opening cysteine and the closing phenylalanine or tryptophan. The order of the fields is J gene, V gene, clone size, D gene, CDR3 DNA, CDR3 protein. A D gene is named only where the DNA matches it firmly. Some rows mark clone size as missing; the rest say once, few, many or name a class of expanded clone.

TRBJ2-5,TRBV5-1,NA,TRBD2,TGCGCCAGCCAACAGGCCTTCGGGGGGTCAGAGACCCAGTACTTC,CASQQAFGGSETQYF
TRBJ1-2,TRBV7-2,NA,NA,TGTGCCAGCAGCTTAGCAGGGGGTCGGGGGTACTATGGCTACACCTTC,CASSLAGGRGYYGYTF
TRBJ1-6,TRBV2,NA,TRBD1,TGTGCCAGCAGCGGGGGGGGGCAGGGGGCGCTCAGGGGGTCACCCCTCCACTTT,CASSGGGQGALRGSPLHF
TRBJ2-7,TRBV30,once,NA,TGTGCCTGGAGAGCTACCTGGGAGGGACACCACGAGCAGTACTTC,CAWRATWEGHHEQYF
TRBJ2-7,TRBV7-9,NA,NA,TGTGCCAGCAGCTTAGACAGCTCCTACGAGCAGTACTTC,CASSLDSSYEQYF
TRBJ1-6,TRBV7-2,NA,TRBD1,TGTGCCAGCAGCGACAGGGGGCAACGATGGCCACCCCTCCACTTT,CASSDRGQRWPPLHF
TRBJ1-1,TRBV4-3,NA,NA,TGCGCCAGCAGCCTAGACTTTTCGGAGGTTCGAGCTTTCTTT,CASSLDFSEVRAFF
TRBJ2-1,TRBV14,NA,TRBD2,TGTGCCACGAGGGCCCGACTAGCTTTCGGTGAGCAGTTCTTC,CATRARLAFGEQFF
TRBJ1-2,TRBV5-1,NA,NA,TGCGCCAGCAGCTTGGCCGGCGACAGGCGAAACTATGGCTACACCTTC,CASSLAGDRRNYGYTF
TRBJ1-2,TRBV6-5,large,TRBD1,TGTGCCAGGGACAGGGTGAGGAGCTACACCTTC,CARDRVRSYTF
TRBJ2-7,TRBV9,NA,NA,TGTGCCAGCAGCGTAGAATGGCCAGCATCCTACGAGCAGTACTTC,CASSVEWPASYEQYF
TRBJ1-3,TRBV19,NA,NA,TGTGCCAGTAGTTCTGGGACCGTAGGAGATTTT,CASSSGTVGDF
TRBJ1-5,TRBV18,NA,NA,TGTGCCAGCTCGTCCGACCCCAATCAGCCCCAGCATTTT,CASSSDPNQPQHF
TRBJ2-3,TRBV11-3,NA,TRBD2,TGTGCCAGCAGCTTATCCTATTTGGGACTAGCGGGGGGCACAGATACGCAGTATTTT,CASSLSYLGLAGGTDTQYF
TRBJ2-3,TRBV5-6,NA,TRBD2,TGTGCCAGCAGCTCCTTCCCCGGACTAGCGGGGGGTGATGATACGCAGTATTTT,CASSSFPGLAGGDDTQYF
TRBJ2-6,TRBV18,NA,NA,TGTGCCAGCTCATCAGTCGGAGGGAACTCTGGGGCCAACGTCCTGACTTTC,CASSSVGGNSGANVLTF
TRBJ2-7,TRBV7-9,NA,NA,TGTGCCAGCAGCACGGACTCGTACGAGCAGTACTTC,CASSTDSYEQYF
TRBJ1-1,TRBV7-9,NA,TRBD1,TGTGCCAGCAGCTTCGGACAGGGAGGGACTGAAGCTTTCTTT,CASSFGQGGTEAFF
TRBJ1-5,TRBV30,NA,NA,TGTGCCTGGAGTGTAGTTGGTGGACTCAATCAGCCCCAGCATTTT,CAWSVVGGLNQPQHF
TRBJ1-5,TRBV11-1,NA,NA,TGTGCCAGCAGCCAGGACGGACAGCCCCAGCATTTT,CASSQDGQPQHF
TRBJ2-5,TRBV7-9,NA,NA,TGTGCCAGCAACCCAGAAAGGGCTGCCACAGTGGAGACCCAGTACTTC,CASNPERAATVETQYF
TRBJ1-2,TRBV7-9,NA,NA,TGTGCCAGCAGCTTCGGGGAGGGAGGCGATGGCTACACCTTC,CASSFGEGGDGYTF
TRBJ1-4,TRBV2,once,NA,TGTGCCAGCAGCGACCGGGCCTTCCTACTTTCTAATGAAAAACTGTTTTTT,CASSDRAFLLSNEKLFF
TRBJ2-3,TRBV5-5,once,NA,TGTGCCAGCAGCTTCCAGCTCCCGGGTGGAGATACGCAGTATTTT,CASSFQLPGGDTQYF
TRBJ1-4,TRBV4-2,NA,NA,TGTGCCAGCAGCCCGCACGGGCAGGGAGATAATGAAAAACTGTTTTTT,CASSPHGQGDNEKLFF
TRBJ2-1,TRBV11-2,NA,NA,TGTGCCAGCAGCTTACCGCGGGCCTATCCTTCCTACAATGAGCAGTTCTTC,CASSLPRAYPSYNEQFF
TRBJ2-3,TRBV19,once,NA,TGTGCCAGTACCATCGCGGGCACAGATACGCAGTATTTT,CASTIAGTDTQYF
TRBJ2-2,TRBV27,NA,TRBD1,TGTGCCAGCAGTTACATGACAGGGTACACCGGGGAGCTGTTTTTT,CASSYMTGYTGELFF
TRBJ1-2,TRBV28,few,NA,TGTGCCAGCAGTTTGTGGGGGATGATCGATGGCTACACCTTC,CASSLWGMIDGYTF
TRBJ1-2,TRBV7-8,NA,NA,TGTGCCAGCAGCCCTCAAGAACCCGACTATGGCTACACCTTC,CASSPQEPDYGYTF
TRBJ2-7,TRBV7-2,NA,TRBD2,TGTGCCAGCAGCTTACTATGGCTAGCGGGAGGGGACGAGCAGTACTTC,CASSLLWLAGGDEQYF
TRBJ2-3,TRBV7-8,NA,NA,TGTGCCAGCAGCTCTCACACCAGCACAGATACGCAGTATTTT,CASSSHTSTDTQYF
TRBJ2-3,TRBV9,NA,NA,TGTGCCAGCAGCGCGCGGTTTCCAGGGGGGCTTAGCACAGATACGCAGTATTTT,CASSARFPGGLSTDTQYF
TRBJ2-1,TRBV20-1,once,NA,TGCAGTGCTAGCCCTCGGGAGGAGCAGTTCTTC,CSASPREEQFF
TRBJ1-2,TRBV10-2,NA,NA,TGCGCCAGCAGTGAGCGGAGTGGCAGGGCCTCGCGAACCTTC,CASSERSGRASRTF
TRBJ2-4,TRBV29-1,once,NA,TGCAGCGTTGACAGCCTTCAAAACATTCAGTACTTC,CSVDSLQNIQYF
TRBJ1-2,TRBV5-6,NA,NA,TGTGCCAGCAGCCGGGACTCTCCAGCGGGCTACACCTTC,CASSRDSPAGYTF
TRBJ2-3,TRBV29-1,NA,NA,TGCAGCGCTGGGACTCGAAACACAGATACGCAGTATTTT,CSAGTRNTDTQYF
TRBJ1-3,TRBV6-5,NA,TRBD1,TGTGCCAGCAGTTCAAACAGGGGAACTGGGACCATATATTTT,CASSSNRGTGTIYF
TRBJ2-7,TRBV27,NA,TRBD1,TGTGCCAGCTCGGACATCGGGACAGGGTCCTACGAGCAGTACTTC,CASSDIGTGSYEQYF
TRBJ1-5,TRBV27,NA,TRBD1,TGTGCCAGCAGTACCTCGGGACAGGGGGCTGGGCAGCCCCAGCATTTT,CASSTSGQGAGQPQHF
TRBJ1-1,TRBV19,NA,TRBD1,TGTGCCAGTAGTACAGGGGGACGAGAAGCTTTCTTT,CASSTGGREAFF
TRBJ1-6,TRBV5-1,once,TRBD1,TGCGCCAGCCGTACTTGGACAGGGGATAATTCACCCCTCCACTTT,CASRTWTGDNSPLHF
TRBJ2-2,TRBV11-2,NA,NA,TGTGCCAGCAGCTTCACGAACACCGGGGAGCTGTTTTTT,CASSFTNTGELFF
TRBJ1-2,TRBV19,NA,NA,TGTGCCAGTAGTCGGGGGGCTCCCAATAACTATGGCTACACCTTC,CASSRGAPNNYGYTF